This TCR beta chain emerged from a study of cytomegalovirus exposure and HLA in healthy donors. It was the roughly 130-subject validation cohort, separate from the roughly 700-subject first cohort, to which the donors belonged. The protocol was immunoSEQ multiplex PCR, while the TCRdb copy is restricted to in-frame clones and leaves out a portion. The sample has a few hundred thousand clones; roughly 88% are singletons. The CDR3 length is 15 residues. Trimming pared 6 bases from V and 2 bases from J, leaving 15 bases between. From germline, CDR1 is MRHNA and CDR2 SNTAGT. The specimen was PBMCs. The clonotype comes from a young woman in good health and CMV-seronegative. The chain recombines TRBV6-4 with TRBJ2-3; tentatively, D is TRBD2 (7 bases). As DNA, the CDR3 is TGTGCCAGCAGCCTAGGGGGGGGTGACACAGATACGCAGTATTTT. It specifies CASSLGGGDTDTQYF.